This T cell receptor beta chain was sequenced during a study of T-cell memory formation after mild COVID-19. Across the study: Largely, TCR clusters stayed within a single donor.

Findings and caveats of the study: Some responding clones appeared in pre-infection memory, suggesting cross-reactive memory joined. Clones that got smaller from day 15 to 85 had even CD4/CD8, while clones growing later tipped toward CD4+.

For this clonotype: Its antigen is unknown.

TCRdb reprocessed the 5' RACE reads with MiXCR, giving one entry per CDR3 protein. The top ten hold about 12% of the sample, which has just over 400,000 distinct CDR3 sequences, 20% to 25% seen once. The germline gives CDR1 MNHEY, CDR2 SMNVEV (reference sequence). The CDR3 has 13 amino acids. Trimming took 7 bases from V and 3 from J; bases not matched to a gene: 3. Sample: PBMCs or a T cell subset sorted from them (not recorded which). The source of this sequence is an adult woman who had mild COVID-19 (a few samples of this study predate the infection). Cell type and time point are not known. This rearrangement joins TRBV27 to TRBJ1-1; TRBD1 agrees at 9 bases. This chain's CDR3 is CASKGQGHTEAFF. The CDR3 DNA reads TGTGCCAGCAAGGGACAGGGCCACACTGAAGCTTTCTTT.